A single sample gave rise to the 12 T cell receptor beta chains below, sequenced in a study of T cell repertoires in cytomegalovirus infection (dated by TCRdb to 2018 to 2020). The reads were generated on an Illumina HiSeq 1500. TCRdb reanalyzed the raw reads on its own, using fastp at Q25 for trimming and MiXCR for clone calling, and kept in-frame beta chains. Entries are consolidated by CDR3 protein sequence, retaining the most common genes and DNA. The sample contains about half a million distinct CDR3 sequences, about 33% of them found a single time. The ten largest clones take up roughly a sixth of the sample. This sample's treatment or condition label indicates: in vitro stimulation with specific CMV peptide epitopes to enrich CMV-specific T cells. Antigens for these TCRs are unknown. Here the sequenced sample was cultured PBMCs, taken from culture after CMV antigen stimulation. These receptors were collected from a human donor in good health (CMV status not recorded). Some clones in this sample may be carry-over from other donors' samples.

The rearrangement joins TRBV28 to TRBJ2-3, with D maybe TRBD1 (5 bases). V was trimmed by 3 bases and J by 1 base, leaving 11 bases between them. The CDR3 length is 15 residues. Germline loops: CDR1 MDHEN, CDR2 SYDVKM. CDR3 nucleotides: TGTGCCAGCAGTTTCAGTGGCAGGGGCACAGATACGCAGTATTTT. Encoded protein: CASSFSGRGTDTQYF.

This clonotype has a handful of counts. The V call is TRBV11-2, the J call TRBJ2-1; D is possibly TRBD2 (6 bases). The CDR3 has 11 residues. Germline assignment: CDR1 SGHAT and CDR2 FQNNGV. V was cut by 3 bases and J by 13 bases, with 10 bases left in between. Here the CDR3 DNA reads TGTGCCAGCAGCTTCACTAGCCACCAGTTCTTC. Its translation: CASSFTSHQFF.

This sequence joins TRBV11-2 and TRBJ2-1, with D perhaps TRBD1 or TRBD2 (5 bases each). Germline V lookup: CDR1 SGHAT, CDR2 FQNNGV. The CDR3 has 15 amino acids. Trimming removed 5 bases at V and 4 bases at J, with 15 bases between. In DNA, the CDR3 is TGTGCCAGCAGCCCTACTGGGGGATCGTACAATGAGCAGTTCTTC. This codes for CASSPTGGSYNEQFF.

The sample holds a few counts of this clonotype. The rearrangement uses TRBV6-2 or TRBV6-3 and TRBJ2-7; no reliable D call. V dropped 5 bases and J dropped 3 bases, with 11 bases sitting between them. CDR3 length: 13 amino acids. Germline V CDR1 and CDR2: MNHEY, SVGEGT. The CDR3 spells CASSTPTRYEQYV. DNA for the CDR3: TGTGCCAGCAGTACACCGACGCGCTACGAGCAGTACGTC.

This clonotype has a handful of counts. CDR3 residues: CASSLGSRSPQHF. The CDR3 region has the DNA TGTGCCAGCAGCCTAGGGTCACGCTCGCCCCAGCATTTT. The chain has TRBV7-2 and TRBJ1-5, with D unresolved. The CDR3 length is 13 residues. Between the trimmed V and J ends, which lost 5 bases and 9 bases, there was a span of 14 bases. Germline V lookup: CDR1 SGHTA, CDR2 FQGNSA.

This clonotype was recorded a few times. The chain combines TRBV27 with TRBJ2-7; 13 bases line up with TRBD2. J gave up 0 bases and V 8 bases, and 16 bases lay outside the gene matches. There are 19 residues in the CDR3. Germline V gives CDR1 MNHEY, CDR2 SMNVEV (reference sequence). In nucleotides, the CDR3 is TGTGCCAGCCGTCGGCTACTAGCGGGAGGGCCGGTCGGCTCCTACGAGCAGTACTTC. This translates into CASRRLLAGGPVGSYEQYF.

This clonotype turned up a few times. The V gene is TRBV29-1, the J gene TRBJ1-4; TRBD1 matches at 8 bases. V dropped 5 bases and J dropped 7; count of bases not matched to a gene: 15. This CDR3 contains 16 residues. Looked up from germline, CDR1 is SQVTM and CDR2 is ANQGSEA. The CDR3 bases are TGCAGCGTTCAAGGGGGGACAGGCTCTTCGGGTGAAAAACTGTTTTTT. Its translation: CSVQGGTGSSGEKLFF.

V usage is TRBV12-3 or TRBV12-4 and J usage is TRBJ2-5, with D unclear. V lost 3 bases and J 4 bases, leaving 9 bases between the germline ends. The CDR3 covers 13 residues. CDR3 sequence: CASSLLWGETQYF. Here the CDR3 DNA reads TGTGCCAGCAGTTTGCTTTGGGGAGAGACCCAGTACTTC.

This chain connects TRBV5-1 to TRBJ2-3; 9 nucleotides line up with TRBD2. The junction had 13 bases not matched to a gene; V was cut back by 3 bases and J by 8 bases. The CDR3 is 16 amino acids. Germline CDR1 SGHRS, CDR2 YFSETQ. The CDR3 nucleotides are TGCGCCAGCAGCTCCCGGATAGCGGGAGTCAGCGGTACGCAGTATTTT. Translated, it gives CASSSRIAGVSGTQYF.

The chain couples TRBV5-6 to TRBJ2-7; D is uncertain. Germline CDR1 and CDR2: SGHDT and YYEEEE. The V end lost 2 bases, the J end lost 0 bases, and 15 bases lay between the germline ends. The CDR3 consists of 16 residues. This CDR3 is CASSFTVRDTSYEQYV. The CDR3 bases are TGTGCCAGCAGCTTCACCGTCCGCGACACCTCCTACGAGCAGTACGTC.

This chain connects TRBV27 to TRBJ2-1; 11 bases align to TRBD2. Germline V gene lookup returns CDR1 MNHEY and CDR2 SMNVEV (reference sequence). The V and J ends lost 3 bases and 7 bases, in that order; junction bases with no gene match: 8. The CDR3 is 16 amino acids. This CDR3 reads CASSLSFPSGRNEQFF. The CDR3 coding sequence is TGTGCCAGCAGTTTGAGCTTCCCTAGCGGGAGGAATGAGCAGTTCTTC.

The chain has TRBV10-3 and TRBJ2-1; D gene uncertain. The CDR3 totals 14 residues. The ends were cut back, 10 bases at V and 6 bases at J, with 19 bases in the middle. Germline lookup yields CDR1 ENHRY and CDR2 SYGVKD. The CDR3 nucleotides read TGTGCCACTAAGGTGTCAGAACGGAGCAATGAGCAGTTCTTC. This encodes CATKVSERSNEQFF.